This T cell receptor beta chain was identified during a study of blood T cell repertoires in COVID-19. Study context: Both acute and convalescent COVID-19 samples were obtained from the United States, Italy and Spain.

Sequenced by immunoSEQ multiplex PCR; TCRdb stores in-frame clones only, minus some. Of around 480,000 clones detected, around 90% appear once; the ten largest clones hold about 0.65%. This CDR3 spans 13 amino acids. V dropped 4 bases and J dropped 8; count of bases not matched to a gene: 7. The germline V gene has CDR1 KGHSH and CDR2 LQKENI. This TCR was sampled from a woman between 18 and 29 years old who had recovered from COVID-19. Material for sequencing was PBMCs or T cells enriched from blood (not recorded which). This rearrangement joins TRBV18 to TRBJ1-2; 7 bases fit TRBD1. The DNA for the CDR3 is TGTGCCAGCTCACGACAGGGTGTGGAGGGCTACACCTTC. This translates into CASSRQGVEGYTF.